The following is a T cell receptor beta chain sequence with its context. V was cut by 0 bases and J by 6 bases, with 11 bases left in between. The CDR3 has 13 residues. Germline lookup yields CDR1 GTSNPN and CDR2 SVGIG (reference sequence). The sample originates from a study of blood T cells in healthy people across ages. Sample-barcoded 5' priming and a J-beta primer mix drove a second PCR of 7 to 11 cycles. MiXCR, run by TCRdb on the 5' RACE reads, gives a single entry per CDR3 protein. The table records 1.8 million or so distinct CDR3 sequences, 39% of them present only once. The V gene is TRBV30, the J gene TRBJ1-1; no clear D gene. The TCR comes from a human donor in good health. Source material: blood. As DNA, the CDR3 is TGTGCCTGGAGTGTAATCCGTCCCTCTGAAGCTTTCTTT. Amino acid sequence: CAWSVIRPSEAFF.